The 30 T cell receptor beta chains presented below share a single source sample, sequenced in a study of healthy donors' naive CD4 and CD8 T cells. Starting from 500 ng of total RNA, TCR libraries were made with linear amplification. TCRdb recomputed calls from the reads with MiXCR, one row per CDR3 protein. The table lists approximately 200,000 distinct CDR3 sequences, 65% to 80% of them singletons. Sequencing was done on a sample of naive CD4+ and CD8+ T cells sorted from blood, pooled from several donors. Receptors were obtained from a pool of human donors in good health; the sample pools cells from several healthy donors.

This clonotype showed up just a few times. CDR3 nucleotides: TGTGCCAGCAGGAGCACAGATACGCAGTATTTT. Its translation is CASRSTDTQYF. V gene TRBV12-3 or TRBV12-4 combines with J gene TRBJ2-3; D ambiguous. This CDR3 contains 11 residues. Trimming removed 6 bases from V and 0 bases from J, with 1 base in between.

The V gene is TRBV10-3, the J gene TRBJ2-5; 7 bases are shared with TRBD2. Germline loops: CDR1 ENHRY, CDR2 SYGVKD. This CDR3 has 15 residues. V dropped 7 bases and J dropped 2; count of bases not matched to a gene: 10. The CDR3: CAITEGRGGQETQYF. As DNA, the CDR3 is TGTGCCATCACTGAAGGACGCGGGGGTCAAGAGACCCAGTACTTC.

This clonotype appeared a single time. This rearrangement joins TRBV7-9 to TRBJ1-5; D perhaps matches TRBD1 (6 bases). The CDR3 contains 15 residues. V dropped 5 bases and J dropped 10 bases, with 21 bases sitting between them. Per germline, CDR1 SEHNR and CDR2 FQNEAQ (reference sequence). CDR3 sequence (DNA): TGTGCCAGCAGCGACGGTTTACAGGGATCTCGACCCCAGCATTTT. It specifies CASSDGLQGSRPQHF.

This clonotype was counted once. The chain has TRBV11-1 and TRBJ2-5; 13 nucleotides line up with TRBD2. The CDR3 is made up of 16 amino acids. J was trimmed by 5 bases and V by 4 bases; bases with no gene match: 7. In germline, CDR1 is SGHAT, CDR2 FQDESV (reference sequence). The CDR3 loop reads CASSSGLAGVRETQYF. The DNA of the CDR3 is TGTGCCAGCAGCTCCGGACTAGCGGGAGTAAGGGAGACCCAGTACTTC.

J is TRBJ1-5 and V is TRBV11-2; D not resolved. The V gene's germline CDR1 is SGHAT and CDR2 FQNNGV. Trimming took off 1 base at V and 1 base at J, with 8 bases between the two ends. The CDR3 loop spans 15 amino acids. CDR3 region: CASSLGTLSNQPQHF. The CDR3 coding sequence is TGTGCCAGCAGCTTAGGGACGTTAAGCAATCAGCCCCAGCATTTT.

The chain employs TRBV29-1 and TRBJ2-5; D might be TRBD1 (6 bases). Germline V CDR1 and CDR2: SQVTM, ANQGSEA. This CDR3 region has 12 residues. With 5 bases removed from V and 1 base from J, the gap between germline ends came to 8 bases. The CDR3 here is CSVIGGQETQYF. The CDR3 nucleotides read TGCAGCGTTATAGGGGGCCAAGAGACCCAGTACTTC.

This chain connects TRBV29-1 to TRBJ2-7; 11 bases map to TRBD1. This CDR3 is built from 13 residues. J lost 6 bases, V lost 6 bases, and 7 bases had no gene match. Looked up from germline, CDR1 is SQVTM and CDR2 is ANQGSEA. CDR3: CSVRTGGRGEQYF. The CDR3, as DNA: TGCAGCGTGAGGACAGGGGGCCGTGGCGAGCAGTACTTC.

As DNA, the CDR3 is TGCAGCGTTATCGGACAGGGAGGGGAGACCCAGTACTTC. It is translated as CSVIGQGGETQYF. V usage is TRBV29-1 and J usage is TRBJ2-5; D is possibly TRBD1 (8 bases). Germline lookup yields CDR1 SQVTM and CDR2 ANQGSEA. This CDR3 region has 13 residues. V was shortened by 5 bases and J by 5 bases, with 15 bases between the two germline ends.

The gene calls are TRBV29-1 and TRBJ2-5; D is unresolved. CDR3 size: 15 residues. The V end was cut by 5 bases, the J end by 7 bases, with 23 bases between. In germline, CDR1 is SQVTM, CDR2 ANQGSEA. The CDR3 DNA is TGCAGCGTTCTCAAGATCCTGGGCTCCATGGGGACCCAGTACTTC. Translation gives CSVLKILGSMGTQYF.

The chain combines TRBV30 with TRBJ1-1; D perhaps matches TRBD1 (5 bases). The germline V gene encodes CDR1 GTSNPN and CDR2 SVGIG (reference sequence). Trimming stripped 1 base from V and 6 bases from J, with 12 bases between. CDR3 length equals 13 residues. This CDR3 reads CAWSGPGLAEAFF. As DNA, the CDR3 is TGTGCCTGGAGTGGTCCGGGACTCGCTGAAGCTTTCTTT.

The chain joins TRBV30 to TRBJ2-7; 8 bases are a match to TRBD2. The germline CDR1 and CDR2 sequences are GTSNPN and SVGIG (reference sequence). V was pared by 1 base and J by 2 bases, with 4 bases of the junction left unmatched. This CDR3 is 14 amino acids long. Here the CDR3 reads CAWSAGLGTYEQYF. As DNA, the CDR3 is TGTGCCTGGAGTGCGGGACTAGGGACCTACGAGCAGTACTTC.

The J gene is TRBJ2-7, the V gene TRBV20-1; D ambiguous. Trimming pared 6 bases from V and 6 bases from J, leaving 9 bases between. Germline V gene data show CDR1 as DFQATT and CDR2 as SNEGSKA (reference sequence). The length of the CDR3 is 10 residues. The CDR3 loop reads CSATASEQYF. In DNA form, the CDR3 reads TGCAGTGCCACAGCCTCCGAGCAGTACTTC.

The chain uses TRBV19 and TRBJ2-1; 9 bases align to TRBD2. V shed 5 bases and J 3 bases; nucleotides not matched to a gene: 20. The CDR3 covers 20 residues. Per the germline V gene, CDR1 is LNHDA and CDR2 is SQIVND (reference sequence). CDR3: CASSREGLARSRTIYNEQFF. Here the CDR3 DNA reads TGTGCCAGTAGTCGCGAGGGACTAGCTCGCTCCCGTACTATCTACAATGAGCAGTTCTTC. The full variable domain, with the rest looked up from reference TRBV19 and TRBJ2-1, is DGGITQSPKYLFRKEGQNVTLSCEQNLNHDAMYWYRQDPGQGLRLIYYSQIVNDFQKGDIAEGYSVSREKKESFPLTVTSAQKNPTAFYLCASSREGLARSRTIYNEQFFGPGTRLTVL.

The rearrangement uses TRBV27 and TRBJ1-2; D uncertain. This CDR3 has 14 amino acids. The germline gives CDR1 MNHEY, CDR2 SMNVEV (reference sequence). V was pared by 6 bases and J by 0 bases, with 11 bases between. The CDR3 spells CASRSGKTNYGYTF. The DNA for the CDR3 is TGTGCCAGCAGAAGCGGGAAGACTAACTATGGCTACACCTTC.

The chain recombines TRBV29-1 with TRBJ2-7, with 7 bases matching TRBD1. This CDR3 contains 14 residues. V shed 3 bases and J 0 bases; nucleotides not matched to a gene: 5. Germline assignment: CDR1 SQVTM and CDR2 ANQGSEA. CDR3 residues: CSVDRTGSSYEQYF. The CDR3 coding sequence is TGCAGCGTTGATAGGACAGGCAGCTCCTACGAGCAGTACTTC.

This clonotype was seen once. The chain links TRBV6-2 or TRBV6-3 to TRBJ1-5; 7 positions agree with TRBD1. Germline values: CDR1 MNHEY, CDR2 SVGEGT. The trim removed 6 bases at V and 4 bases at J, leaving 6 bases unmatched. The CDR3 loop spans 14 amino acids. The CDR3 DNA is TGTGCCAGCAGCGACAGGGTTGATAATCAGCCCCAGCATTTT. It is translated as CASSDRVDNQPQHF.

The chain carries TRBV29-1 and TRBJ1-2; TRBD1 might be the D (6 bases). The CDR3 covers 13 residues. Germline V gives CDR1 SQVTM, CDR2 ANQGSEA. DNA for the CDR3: TGCAGTGCTAGAGATTTGGCAGGGGATGGCTACACCTTC. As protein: CSARDLAGDGYTF.

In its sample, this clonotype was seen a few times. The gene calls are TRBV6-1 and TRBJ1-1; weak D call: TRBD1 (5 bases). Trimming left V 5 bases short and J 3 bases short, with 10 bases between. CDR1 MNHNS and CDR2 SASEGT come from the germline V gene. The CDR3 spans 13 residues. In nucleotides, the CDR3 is TGTGCCAGCAGTCGCAGGGTAGACACTGAAGCTTTCTTT. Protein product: CASSRRVDTEAFF.

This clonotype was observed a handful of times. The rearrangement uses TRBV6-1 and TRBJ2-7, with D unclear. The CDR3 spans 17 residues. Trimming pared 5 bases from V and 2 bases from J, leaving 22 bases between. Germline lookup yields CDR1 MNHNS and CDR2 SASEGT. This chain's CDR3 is CASSYPDLKVETYEQYF. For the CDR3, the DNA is TGTGCCAGCAGTTACCCGGACCTCAAGGTAGAGACCTACGAGCAGTACTTC.

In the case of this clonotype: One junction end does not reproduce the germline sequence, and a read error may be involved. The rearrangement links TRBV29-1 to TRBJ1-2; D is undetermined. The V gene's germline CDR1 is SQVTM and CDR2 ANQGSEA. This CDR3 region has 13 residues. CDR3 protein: CGVKPAVDYGYTF. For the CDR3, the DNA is TGCGGCGTTAAGCCCGCAGTGGACTATGGCTACACCTTC.

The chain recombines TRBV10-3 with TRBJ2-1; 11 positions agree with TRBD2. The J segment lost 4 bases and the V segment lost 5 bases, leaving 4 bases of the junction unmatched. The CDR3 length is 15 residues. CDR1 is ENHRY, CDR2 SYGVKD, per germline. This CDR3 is CAISTGTSGYNEQFF. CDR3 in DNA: TGTGCCATCAGTACCGGGACTAGCGGATACAATGAGCAGTTCTTC.

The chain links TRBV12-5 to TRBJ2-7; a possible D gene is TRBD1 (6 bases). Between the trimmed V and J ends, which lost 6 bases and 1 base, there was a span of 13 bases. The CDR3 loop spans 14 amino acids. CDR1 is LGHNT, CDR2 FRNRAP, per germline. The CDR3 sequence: CASGGGFPSYEQYF. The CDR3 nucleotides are TGTGCTAGTGGAGGGGGATTTCCATCCTACGAGCAGTACTTC. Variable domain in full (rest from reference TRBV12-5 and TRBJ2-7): DARVTQTPRHKVTEMGQEVTMRCQPILGHNTVFWYRQTMMQGLELLAYFRNRAPLDDSGMPKDRFSAEMPDATLATLKIQPSEPRDSAVYFCASGGGFPSYEQYFGPGTRLTVT.

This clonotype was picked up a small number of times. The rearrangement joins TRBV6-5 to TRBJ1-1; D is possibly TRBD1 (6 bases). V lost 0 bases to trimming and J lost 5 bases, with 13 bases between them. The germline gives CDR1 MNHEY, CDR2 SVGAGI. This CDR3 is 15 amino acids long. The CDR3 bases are TGTGCCAGCAGTTACTCCGGGACATCGGCAACTGAAGCTTTCTTT. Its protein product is CASSYSGTSATEAFF.

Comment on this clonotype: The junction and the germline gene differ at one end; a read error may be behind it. CDR3 loop: CAISEEPGGPYEQYF. The CDR3 DNA reads as TGTGCCATCAGTGAGGAACCTGGGGGACCCTACGAGCAGTACTTC. The chain couples TRBV6-5 to TRBJ2-7; D possibly uses TRBD1 or TRBD2 (5 bases each). This CDR3 is built from 15 residues. Germline V gene sequence: CDR1 MNHEY, CDR2 SVGAGI.

DNA for the CDR3: TGTGCCAGCAGTTACTCCGGTACCGTCCAGCCCCAGCATTTT. It is translated as CASSYSGTVQPQHF. The genes are TRBV6-5 and TRBJ1-5; D is undetermined. Germline lookup yields CDR1 MNHEY and CDR2 SVGAGI. This CDR3 has 14 amino acids. Trimming cost V 0 bases and J 7 bases, with 10 bases left between them.

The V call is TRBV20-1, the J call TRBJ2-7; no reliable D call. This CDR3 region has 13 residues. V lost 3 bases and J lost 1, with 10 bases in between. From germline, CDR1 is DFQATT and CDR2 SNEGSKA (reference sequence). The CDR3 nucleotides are TGCAGTGCTAGTGGCAGAGCGTCCTACGAGCAGTACTTC. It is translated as CSASGRASYEQYF.

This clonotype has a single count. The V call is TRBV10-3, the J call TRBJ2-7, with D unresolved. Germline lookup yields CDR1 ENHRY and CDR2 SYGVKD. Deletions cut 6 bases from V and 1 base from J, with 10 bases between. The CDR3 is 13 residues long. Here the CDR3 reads CAISRTASYEQYV. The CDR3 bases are TGTGCCATCAGCCGGACGGCTTCCTACGAGCAGTACGTC.

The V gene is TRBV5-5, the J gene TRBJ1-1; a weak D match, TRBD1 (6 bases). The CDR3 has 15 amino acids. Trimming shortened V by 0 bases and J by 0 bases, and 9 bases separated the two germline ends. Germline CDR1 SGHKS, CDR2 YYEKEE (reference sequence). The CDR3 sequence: CASSLAGQLNTEAFF. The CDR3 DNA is TGTGCCAGCAGCTTGGCCGGACAGCTGAACACTGAAGCTTTCTTT.

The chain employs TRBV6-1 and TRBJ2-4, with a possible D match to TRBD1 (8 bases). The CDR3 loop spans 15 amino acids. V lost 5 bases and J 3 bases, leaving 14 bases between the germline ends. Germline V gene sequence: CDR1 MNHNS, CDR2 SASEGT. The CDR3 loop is CASSSGTGRKNIQYF. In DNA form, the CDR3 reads TGTGCCAGCAGTAGCGGGACAGGCCGCAAAAACATTCAGTACTTC.

In DNA form, the CDR3 reads TGCAGTGCCGCCGGGACAGGGGATGATGAAGCTTTCTTT. As protein: CSAAGTGDDEAFF. The V and J genes are TRBV20-1 and TRBJ1-1; 10 bases match TRBD1. CDR1 is DFQATT, CDR2 SNEGSKA, per germline (reference sequence). There are 13 residues in the CDR3. Trimming took 6 bases from V and 7 from J; bases not matched to a gene: 8.